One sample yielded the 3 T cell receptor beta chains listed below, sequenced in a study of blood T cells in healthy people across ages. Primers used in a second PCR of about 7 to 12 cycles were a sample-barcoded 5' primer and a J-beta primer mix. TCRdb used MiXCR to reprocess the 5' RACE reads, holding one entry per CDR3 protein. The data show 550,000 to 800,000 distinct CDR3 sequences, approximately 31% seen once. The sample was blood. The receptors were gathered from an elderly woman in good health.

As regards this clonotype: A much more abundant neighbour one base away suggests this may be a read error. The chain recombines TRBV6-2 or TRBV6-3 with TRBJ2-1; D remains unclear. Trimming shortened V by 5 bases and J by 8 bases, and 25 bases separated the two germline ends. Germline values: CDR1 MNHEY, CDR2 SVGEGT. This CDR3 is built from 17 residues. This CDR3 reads CASSARGREFLNYEQFF. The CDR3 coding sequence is TGTGCCAGCAGTGCCCGAGGACGAGAGTTTTTAAATTATGAGCAGTTCTTC.

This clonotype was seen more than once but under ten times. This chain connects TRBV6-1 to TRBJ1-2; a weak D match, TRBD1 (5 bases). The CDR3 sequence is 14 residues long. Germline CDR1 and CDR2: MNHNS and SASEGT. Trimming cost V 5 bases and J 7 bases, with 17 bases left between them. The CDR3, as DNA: TGTGCCAGCAGTCAATCGGAGGGTGGGGGTGGCTACACCTTC. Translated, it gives CASSQSEGGGGYTF.

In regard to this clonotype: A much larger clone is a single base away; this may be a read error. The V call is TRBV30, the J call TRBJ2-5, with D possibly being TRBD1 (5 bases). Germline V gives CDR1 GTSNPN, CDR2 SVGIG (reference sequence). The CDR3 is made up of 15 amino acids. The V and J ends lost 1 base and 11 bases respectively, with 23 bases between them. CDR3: CAWSDAGARNGEQYF. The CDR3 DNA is TGTGCCTGGAGTGATGCTGGGGCTCGGAATGGTGAGCAGTACTTC.